The clone carrying this TCR beta chain turned up a few times. The data were obtained in a study of neoadjuvant anti-PD-1 for oral cavity cancer. Measured with immunoSEQ multiplex PCR; TCRdb has only the in-frame clones, and not every one. The data hold some 7,600 clones, with nearly 55% observed a single time. This CDR3 region has 15 residues. Trimming cost V 1 base and J 1 base, with 10 bases left between them. The germline CDR1 and CDR2 sequences are SGHTA and FQGTGA. The chain joins TRBV7-3 to TRBJ1-1, with D unresolved. Specimen: tumor tissue, collected before nivolumab (anti-PD-1) treatment. The sequence derives from a person between 40 and 85 years old with oral cavity squamous cell carcinoma. The CDR3, as DNA: TGTGCCAGCAGCTTAAGGCCGGGAGCGAACACTGAAGCTTTCTTT. Protein: CASSLRPGANTEAFF.